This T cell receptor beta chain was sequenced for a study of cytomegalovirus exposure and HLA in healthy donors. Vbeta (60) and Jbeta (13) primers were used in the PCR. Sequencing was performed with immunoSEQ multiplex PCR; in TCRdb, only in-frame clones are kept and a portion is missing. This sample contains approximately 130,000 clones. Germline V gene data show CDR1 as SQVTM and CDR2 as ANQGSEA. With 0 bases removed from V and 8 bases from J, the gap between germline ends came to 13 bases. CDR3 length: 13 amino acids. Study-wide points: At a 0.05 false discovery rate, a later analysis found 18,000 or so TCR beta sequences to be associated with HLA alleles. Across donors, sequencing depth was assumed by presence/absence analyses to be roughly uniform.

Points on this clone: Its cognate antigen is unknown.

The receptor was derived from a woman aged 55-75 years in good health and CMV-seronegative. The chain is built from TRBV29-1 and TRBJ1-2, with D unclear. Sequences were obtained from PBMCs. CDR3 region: CSVEDRGEYGYTF. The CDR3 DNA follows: TGCAGCGTTGAAGATCGCGGGGAGTACGGCTACACCTTC.